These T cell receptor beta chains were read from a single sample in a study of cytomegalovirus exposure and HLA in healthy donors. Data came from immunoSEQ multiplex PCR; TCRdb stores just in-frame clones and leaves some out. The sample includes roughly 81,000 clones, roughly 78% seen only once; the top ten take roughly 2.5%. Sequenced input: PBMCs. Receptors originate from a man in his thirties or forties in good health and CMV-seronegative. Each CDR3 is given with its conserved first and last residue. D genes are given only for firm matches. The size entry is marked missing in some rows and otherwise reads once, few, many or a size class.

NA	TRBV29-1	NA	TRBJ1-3	CSVEDPDIAAGNTIYF	TGCAGCGTTGAAGATCCCGACATTGCTGCTGGAAACACCATATATTTT
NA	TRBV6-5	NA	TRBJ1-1	CASSYARVTQNTEAFF	TGTGCCAGCAGTTACGCCCGCGTGACACAGAACACTGAAGCTTTCTTT
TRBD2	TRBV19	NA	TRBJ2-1	CASSIDRGVAGVNEQFF	TGTGCCAGTAGTATAGATCGCGGGGTAGCGGGAGTCAATGAGCAGTTCTTC
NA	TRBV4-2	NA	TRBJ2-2	CASSQDAGTGELFF	TGTGCCAGCAGCCAAGATGCGGGTACCGGGGAGCTGTTTTTT
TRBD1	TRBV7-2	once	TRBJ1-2	CASSFRDRDYGYTF	TGTGCCAGCAGCTTCCGGGACAGAGACTATGGCTACACCTTC
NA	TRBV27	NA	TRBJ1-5	CASSLTQNNQPQHF	TGTGCCAGCAGTTTAACCCAGAACAATCAGCCCCAGCATTTT
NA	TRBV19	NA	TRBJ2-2	CASNLNTGELFF	TGTGCCAGTAATCTTAACACCGGGGAGCTGTTTTTT
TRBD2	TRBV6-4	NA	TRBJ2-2	CASSATSGSAGELFF	TGTGCCAGCAGTGCGACTAGCGGATCCGCCGGGGAGCTGTTTTTT
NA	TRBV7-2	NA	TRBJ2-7	CASSSGPGGQYF	TGTGCCAGCAGCAGCGGACCAGGCGGGCAGTACTTC
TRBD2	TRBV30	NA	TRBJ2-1	CAWSVPGGTANNEQFF	TGTGCCTGGAGTGTACCGGGGGGGACCGCTAACAATGAGCAGTTCTTC
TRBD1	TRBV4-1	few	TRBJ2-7	CASSQEIAGGEQYF	TGCGCCAGCAGCCAAGAAATCGCAGGGGGCGAGCAGTACTTC
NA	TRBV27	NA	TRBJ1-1	CASSLAGARMNTEAFF	TGTGCCAGCAGTTTGGCAGGGGCCAGGATGAACACTGAAGCTTTCTTT
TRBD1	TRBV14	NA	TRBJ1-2	CASSQRLMAGGNYGYTF	TGTGCCAGCAGCCAACGCCTGATGGCAGGGGGAAACTATGGCTACACCTTC
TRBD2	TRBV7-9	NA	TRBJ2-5	CSSSGGTSGRRAAQETQYF	TGTTCCAGCAGCGGTGGGACTAGCGGGAGGAGGGCGGCCCAAGAGACCCAGTACTTC
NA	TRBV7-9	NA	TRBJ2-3	CASSPTAGLSTDTQYF	TGTGCCAGCAGCCCGACCGCAGGCTTAAGCACAGATACGCAGTATTTT
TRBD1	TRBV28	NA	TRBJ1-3	CASSRQGQIFSGNTIYF	TGTGCCAGCAGCCGACAGGGACAGATATTTTCTGGAAACACCATATATTTT
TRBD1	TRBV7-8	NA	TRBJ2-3	CASSLARTGPRTDTQYF	TGTGCCAGCAGCTTAGCGCGGACAGGGCCCCGCACAGATACGCAGTATTTT
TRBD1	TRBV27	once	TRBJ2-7	CASSLSRTGPYEQYF	TGTGCCAGCAGTTTATCGAGGACAGGGCCCTACGAGCAGTACTTC
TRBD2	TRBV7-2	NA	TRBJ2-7	CASSLSVMRLASSYEQYF	TGTGCCAGCAGCTTAAGTGTGATGAGACTAGCAAGTTCCTACGAGCAGTACTTC
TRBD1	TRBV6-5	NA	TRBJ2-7	CASGGQGLGEQYF	TGTGCCAGCGGCGGACAGGGGCTTGGCGAGCAGTACTTC
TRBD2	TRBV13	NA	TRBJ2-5	CASSSSGSLETQYF	TGTGCCAGCAGCTCTAGCGGGAGCCTCGAGACCCAGTACTTC
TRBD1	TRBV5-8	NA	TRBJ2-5	CANRFSGTGSEGTQYF	TGTGCCAATAGGTTTTCCGGGACAGGGTCTGAAGGGACCCAGTACTTC
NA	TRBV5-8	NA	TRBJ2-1	CASGGGGPYNEQFF	TGTGCCAGCGGGGGCGGCGGGCCCTACAATGAGCAGTTCTTC
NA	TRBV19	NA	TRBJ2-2	CASSIEGRGLNTGELFF	TGTGCCAGTAGTATAGAGGGCAGGGGATTGAACACCGGGGAGCTGTTTTTT
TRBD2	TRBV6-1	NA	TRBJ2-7	CASSMTSGGPVEQYF	TGTGCCAGCAGTATGACTAGCGGGGGACCCGTCGAGCAGTACTTC
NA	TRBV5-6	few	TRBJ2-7	CASSLTGPRDEQYF	TGTGCCAGCAGCTTGACAGGGCCCAGGGACGAGCAGTACTTC
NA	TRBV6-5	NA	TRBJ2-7	CASSRGSYEQYF	TGTGCCAGCAGCAGGGGCTCCTACGAGCAGTACTTC
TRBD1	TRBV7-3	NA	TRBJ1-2	CASSPQGARSYGYTF	TGTGCCAGCAGCCCACAGGGGGCGCGGAGCTATGGCTACACCTTC
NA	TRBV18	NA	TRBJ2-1	CASSPGQGSYNEQFF	TGTGCCAGCTCACCAGGGCAGGGTTCCTACAATGAGCAGTTCTTC
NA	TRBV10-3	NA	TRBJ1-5	CAISDGLGRVGSNQPQHF	TGTGCCATCAGTGATGGGCTCGGCAGGGTGGGGAGCAATCAGCCCCAGCATTTT
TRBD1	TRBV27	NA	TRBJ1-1	CASSWTGNTEAFF	TGTGCCAGCAGTTGGACAGGGAACACTGAAGCTTTCTTT
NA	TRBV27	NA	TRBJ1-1	CASSLNSRVTEAFF	TGTGCCAGCAGTTTAAATTCCAGGGTCACTGAAGCTTTCTTT
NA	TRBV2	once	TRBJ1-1	CASRGTGTEAFF	TGTGCCAGCAGGGGGACTGGGACCGAAGCTTTCTTT
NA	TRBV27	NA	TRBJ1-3	CASGFGGNTIYF	TGTGCCAGCGGGTTCGGGGGAAACACCATATATTTT
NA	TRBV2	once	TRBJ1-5	CASSERSGLSQPQHF	TGTGCCAGCAGTGAACGGTCGGGGTTGAGTCAGCCCCAGCATTTT
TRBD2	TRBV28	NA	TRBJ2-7	CASSPEAGGIYEQYF	TGTGCCAGCAGTCCTGAAGCGGGGGGGATCTACGAGCAGTACTTC
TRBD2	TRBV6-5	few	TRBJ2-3	CASSLGTSITDTQYF	TGTGCCAGCAGTCTTGGGACTAGTATCACAGATACGCAGTATTTT
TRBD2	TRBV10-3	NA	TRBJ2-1	CAIEPGGNNEQFF	TGTGCCATCGAGCCGGGAGGTAACAATGAGCAGTTCTTC